Listed here is a single T cell receptor (beta chain). Its antigen is not known. The method was immunoSEQ multiplex PCR; TCRdb's version includes in-frame clones alone and lacks a portion of them. The sample records about 350,000 clones, around nine tenths being singletons. This specimen belongs to a study of Ad26.COV2.S vaccination and SARS-CoV-2 variants. Looking at the study overall: The COV1001 Ad26.COV2.S trial arm included the donor. Each vaccinee took Ad26.COV2.S intramuscularly, once or twice 56 days apart.

The germline gives CDR1 KGHSH, CDR2 LQKENI. The junction had 5 bases not matched to a gene; V was cut back by 2 bases and J by 5 bases. The CDR3 is made up of 15 amino acids. Study-wide results and caveats: Possible underestimation of total T cell responses by the TCR breadth and depth analyses was noted.

This sample's treatment: some 19 received Ad26.COV2.S at low or high dose, single or two shots; 5 received placebo; per-sample allocation not given. The samples date from day 63 after the first vaccine or placebo injection. Boston provided a donor who was an adult aged 18-55 years. The receptor was derived from a person between 18 and 65 years old who received the Ad26.COV2.S COVID-19 vaccine or a placebo. Sequenced here: peripheral blood, sampled in a trial of Ad26.COV2.S vaccine versus placebo. The V gene is TRBV18, the J gene TRBJ2-2, with TRBD1 identical over 7 bases. The CDR3 sequence is CASSPGTARTGELFF. The DNA for the CDR3 is TGTGCCAGCTCACCAGGGACAGCCAGGACCGGGGAGCTGTTTTTT.